This T cell receptor (beta chain) was sequenced in a study of cytomegalovirus exposure and HLA in healthy donors. 60 Vbeta and 13 Jbeta primers were used in PCR. The assay was immunoSEQ multiplex PCR, and TCRdb's table has in-frame clones only and misses some. The sample has approximately 120,000 clones; approximately 75% are singletons. The CDR3 is 15 amino acids. The germline V gene encodes CDR1 SGHVS and CDR2 FNYEAQ. Trimming removed 7 bases at V and 4 bases at J, with 18 bases between. This clonotype was obtained from a man younger than 40 in good health and CMV-seronegative. The sample comprised PBMCs. The V call is TRBV7-6, the J call TRBJ2-3, with a possible D match to TRBD2 (7 bases). This CDR3 is CASMSMGGPSDTQYF. The CDR3 DNA sequence: TGTGCCAGCATGTCGATGGGGGGGCCTTCAGATACGCAGTATTTT.